This T cell receptor beta chain was recorded in a study of cytomegalovirus exposure and HLA in healthy donors. Across the whole study: Drawn from HLA-typed donors, around 85 million unique TCRs were held in an early data release. Study observations and caveats: Common viral pathogens seemed, in a later analysis, to connect with several of the most significant clusters. Productive rates of about 87% or about 30% were seen for most TCR beta V segments in an earlier analysis. Generally TCR sequences proved uncommon, though certain public TCRs appeared in numerous donors.

The sample holds one count of this clone. What it recognizes is unknown. Trimming at V came to 3 bases and at J to 2 bases, leaving 2 bases not matched to a gene. This CDR3 has 16 amino acids. The germline CDR1 and CDR2 sequences are SGHDT and YYEEEE. It was with 60 Vbeta and 13 Jbeta primers that the PCR ran. Sequencing used immunoSEQ multiplex PCR; TCRdb keeps in-frame clones, though not all of them. The sample carries over 200,000 clones, 82% recorded once. The rearrangement joins TRBV5-6 to TRBJ2-3; 14 positions match TRBD2. Sequencing used PBMCs. The clonotype originates from a woman between 40 and 50 years old in good health and CMV-seropositive. The DNA of the CDR3 is TGTGCCAGCAGCTGGACTAGCGGGGGGCACACAGATACGCAGTATTTT. Translation: CASSWTSGGHTDTQYF.